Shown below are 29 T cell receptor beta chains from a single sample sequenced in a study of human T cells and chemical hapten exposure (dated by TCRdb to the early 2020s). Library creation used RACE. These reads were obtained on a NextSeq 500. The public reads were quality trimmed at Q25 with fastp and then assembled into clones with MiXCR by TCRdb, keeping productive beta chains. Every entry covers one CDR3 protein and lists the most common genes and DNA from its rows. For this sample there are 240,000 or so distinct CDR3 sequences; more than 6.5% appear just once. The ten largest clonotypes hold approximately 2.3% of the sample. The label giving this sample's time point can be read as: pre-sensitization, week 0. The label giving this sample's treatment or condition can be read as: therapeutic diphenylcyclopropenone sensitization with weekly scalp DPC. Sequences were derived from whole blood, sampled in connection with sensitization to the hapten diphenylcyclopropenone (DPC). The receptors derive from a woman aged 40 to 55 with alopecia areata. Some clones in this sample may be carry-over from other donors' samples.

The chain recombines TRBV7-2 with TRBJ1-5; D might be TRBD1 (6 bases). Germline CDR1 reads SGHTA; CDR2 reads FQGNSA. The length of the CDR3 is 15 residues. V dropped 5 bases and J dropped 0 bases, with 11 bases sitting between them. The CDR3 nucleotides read TGTGCCAGCAGCGTACAGGGAAATAGCAATCAGCCCCAGCATTTT. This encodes CASSVQGNSNQPQHF.

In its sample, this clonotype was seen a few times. CDR3 sequence: CASSLTGPSYGYTF. DNA for the CDR3: TGTGCCAGCAGCTTAACAGGGCCTTCCTATGGCTACACCTTC. The V and J genes are TRBV7-2 and TRBJ1-2, with a weak D call TRBD1 (6 bases). V was shortened by 2 bases and J by 4 bases, with 11 bases between the two germline ends. Germline assignment: CDR1 SGHTA and CDR2 FQGNSA. The CDR3 has 14 residues. Full variable domain (outside the CDR3, taken from reference TRBV7-2 and TRBJ1-2): GAGVSQSPSNKVTEKGKDVELRCDPISGHTALYWYRQSLGQGLEFLIYFQGNSAPDKSGLPSDRFSAERTGGSVSTLTIQRTQQEDSAVYLCASSLTGPSYGYTFGSGTRLTVV.

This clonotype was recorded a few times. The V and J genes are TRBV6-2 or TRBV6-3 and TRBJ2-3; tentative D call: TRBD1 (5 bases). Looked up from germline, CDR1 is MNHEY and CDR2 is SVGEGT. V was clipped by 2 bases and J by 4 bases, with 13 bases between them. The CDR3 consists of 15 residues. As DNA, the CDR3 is TGTGCCAGCAGTTACCTAGGGGAACGGTCAGATACGCAGTATTTT. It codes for CASSYLGERSDTQYF.

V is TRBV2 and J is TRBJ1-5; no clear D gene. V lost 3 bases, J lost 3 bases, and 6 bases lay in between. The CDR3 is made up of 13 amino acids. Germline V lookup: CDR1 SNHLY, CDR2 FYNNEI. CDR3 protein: CASSDDINQPQHF. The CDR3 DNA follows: TGTGCCAGCAGTGACGACATCAATCAGCCCCAGCATTTT.

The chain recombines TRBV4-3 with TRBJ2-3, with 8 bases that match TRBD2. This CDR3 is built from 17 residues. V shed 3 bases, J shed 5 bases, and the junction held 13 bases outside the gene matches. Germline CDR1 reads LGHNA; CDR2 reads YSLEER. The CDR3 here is CASSQTSAGGAGDTQYF. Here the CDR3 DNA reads TGCGCCAGCAGCCAGACTAGCGCGGGAGGTGCTGGAGATACGCAGTATTTT.

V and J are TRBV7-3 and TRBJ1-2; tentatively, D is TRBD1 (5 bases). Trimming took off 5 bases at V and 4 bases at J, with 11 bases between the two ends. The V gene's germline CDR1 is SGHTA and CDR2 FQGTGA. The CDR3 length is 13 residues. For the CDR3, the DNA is TGTGCCAGCAGCCTCGGACATCTCTATGGCTACACCTTC. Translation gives CASSLGHLYGYTF.

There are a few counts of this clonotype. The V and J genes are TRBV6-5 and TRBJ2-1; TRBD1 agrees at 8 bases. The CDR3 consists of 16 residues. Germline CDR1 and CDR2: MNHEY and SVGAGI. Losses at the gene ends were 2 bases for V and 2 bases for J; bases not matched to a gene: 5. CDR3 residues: CASSYLGQGAYNEQFF. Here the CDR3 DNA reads TGTGCCAGCAGTTACCTAGGACAGGGTGCCTACAATGAGCAGTTCTTC.

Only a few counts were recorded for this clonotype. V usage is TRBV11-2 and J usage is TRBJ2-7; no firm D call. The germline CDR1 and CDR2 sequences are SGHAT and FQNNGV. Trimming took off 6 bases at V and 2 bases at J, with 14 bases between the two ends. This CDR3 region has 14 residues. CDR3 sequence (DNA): TGTGCCAGCAGTAGGACGGAACCCCCCTACGAGCAGTACTTC. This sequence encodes CASSRTEPPYEQYF.

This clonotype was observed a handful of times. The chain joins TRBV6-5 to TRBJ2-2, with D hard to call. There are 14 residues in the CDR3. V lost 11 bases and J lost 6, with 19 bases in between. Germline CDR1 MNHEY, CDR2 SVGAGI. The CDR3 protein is CACKQVVAPGELFF. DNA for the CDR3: TGTGCCTGTAAACAAGTAGTGGCCCCCGGGGAGCTGTTTTTT.

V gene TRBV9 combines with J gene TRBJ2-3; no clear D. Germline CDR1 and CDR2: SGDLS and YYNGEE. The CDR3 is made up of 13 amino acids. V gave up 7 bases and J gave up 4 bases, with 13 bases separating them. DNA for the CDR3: TGTGCCAGCGCTGGAGAGCCTTCAGATACGCAGTATTTT. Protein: CASAGEPSDTQYF. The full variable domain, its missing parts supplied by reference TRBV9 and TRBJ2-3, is DSGVTQTPKHLITATGQRVTLRCSPRSGDLSVYWYQQSLDQGLQFLIQYYNGEERAKGNILERFSAQQFPDLHSELNLSSLELGDSALYFCASAGEPSDTQYFGPGTRLTVL.

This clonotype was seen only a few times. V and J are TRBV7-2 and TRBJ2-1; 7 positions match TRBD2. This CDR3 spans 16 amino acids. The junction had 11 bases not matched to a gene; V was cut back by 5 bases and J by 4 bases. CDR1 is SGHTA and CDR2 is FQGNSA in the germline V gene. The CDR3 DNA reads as TGTGCCAGCAGCCCCCACGTGGCTAGCGGATACAATGAGCAGTTCTTC. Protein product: CASSPHVASGYNEQFF.

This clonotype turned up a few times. Written as DNA, the CDR3 is TGTGCCAGCAGTTCCAGGGCGGGGACCACAGATACGCAGTATTTT. Its protein product is CASSSRAGTTDTQYF. V and J are TRBV7-9 and TRBJ2-3; perhaps TRBD2 as D (6 bases). V was cut by 6 bases and J by 2 bases, with 15 bases left in between. CDR3 length: 15 amino acids. In germline, CDR1 is SEHNR, CDR2 FQNEAQ (reference sequence).

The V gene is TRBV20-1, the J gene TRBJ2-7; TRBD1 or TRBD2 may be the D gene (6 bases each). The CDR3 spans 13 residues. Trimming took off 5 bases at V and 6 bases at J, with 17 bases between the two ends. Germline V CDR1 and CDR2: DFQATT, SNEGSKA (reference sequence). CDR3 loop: CSAYREAFGEQYF. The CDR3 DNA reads TGCAGTGCTTACAGGGAGGCCTTTGGCGAGCAGTACTTC.

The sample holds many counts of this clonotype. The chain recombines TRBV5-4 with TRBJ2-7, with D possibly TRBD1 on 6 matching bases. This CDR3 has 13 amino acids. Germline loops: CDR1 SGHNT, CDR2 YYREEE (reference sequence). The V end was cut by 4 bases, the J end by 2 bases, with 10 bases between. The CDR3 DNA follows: TGTGCCAGCAGCCGACAGGCCCCCTACGAGCAGTACTTC. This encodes CASSRQAPYEQYF.

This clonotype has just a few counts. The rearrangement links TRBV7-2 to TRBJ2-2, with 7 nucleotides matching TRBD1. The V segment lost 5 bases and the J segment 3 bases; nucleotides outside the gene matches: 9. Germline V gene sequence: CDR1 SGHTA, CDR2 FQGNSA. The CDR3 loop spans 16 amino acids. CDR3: CASSQGTARDTGELFF. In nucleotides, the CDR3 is TGTGCCAGCAGCCAAGGGACAGCTAGGGACACCGGGGAGCTGTTTTTT. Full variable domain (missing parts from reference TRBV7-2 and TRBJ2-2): GAGVSQSPSNKVTEKGKDVELRCDPISGHTALYWYRQSLGQGLEFLIYFQGNSAPDKSGLPSDRFSAERTGGSVSTLTIQRTQQEDSAVYLCASSQGTARDTGELFFGEGSRLTVL.

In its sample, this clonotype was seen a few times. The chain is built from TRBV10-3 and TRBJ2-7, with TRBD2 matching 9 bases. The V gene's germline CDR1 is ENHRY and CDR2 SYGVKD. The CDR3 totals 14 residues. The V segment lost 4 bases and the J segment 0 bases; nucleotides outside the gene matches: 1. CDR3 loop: CAISGTSASYEQYF. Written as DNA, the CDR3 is TGTGCCATCAGTGGGACTAGCGCCTCCTACGAGCAGTACTTC.

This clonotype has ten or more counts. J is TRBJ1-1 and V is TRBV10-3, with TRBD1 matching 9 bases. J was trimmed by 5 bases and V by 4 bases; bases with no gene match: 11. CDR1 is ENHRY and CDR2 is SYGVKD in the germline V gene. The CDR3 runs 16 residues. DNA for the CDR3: TGTGCCATCAGTGGGGGACAGGGCTCTATTGGGACTGAAGCTTTCTTT. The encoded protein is CAISGGQGSIGTEAFF.

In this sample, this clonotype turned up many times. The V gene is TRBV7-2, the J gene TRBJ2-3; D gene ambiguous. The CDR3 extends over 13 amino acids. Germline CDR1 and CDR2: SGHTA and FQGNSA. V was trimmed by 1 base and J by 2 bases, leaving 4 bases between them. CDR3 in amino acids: CASSLDVTDTQYF. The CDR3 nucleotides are TGTGCCAGCAGCTTAGATGTCACAGATACGCAGTATTTT.

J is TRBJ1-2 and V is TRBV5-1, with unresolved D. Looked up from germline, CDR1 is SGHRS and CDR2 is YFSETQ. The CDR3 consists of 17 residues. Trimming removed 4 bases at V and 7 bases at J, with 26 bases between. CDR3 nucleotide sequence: TGCGCCAGCAGCCACGGCGGCGACTACCAAGCTGACGGTGGCTACACCTTC. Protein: CASSHGGDYQADGGYTF.

This CDR3 is CSASTSQFF. The CDR3 coding sequence is TGCAGTGCTAGCACTTCCCAGTTCTTC. The rearrangement joins TRBV20-1 to TRBJ2-1, with D unresolved. The CDR3 has 9 residues. CDR1 and CDR2 (germline): DFQATT, SNEGSKA (reference sequence). Trimming took 3 bases from V and 13 from J, leaving 7 bases between them.

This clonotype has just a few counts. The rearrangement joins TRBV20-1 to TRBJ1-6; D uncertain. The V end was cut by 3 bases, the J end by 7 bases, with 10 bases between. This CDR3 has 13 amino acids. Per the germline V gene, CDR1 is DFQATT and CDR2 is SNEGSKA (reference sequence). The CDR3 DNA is TGCAGTGCTAGCGGTTCCACGAATTCACCCCTCCACTTT. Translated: CSASGSTNSPLHF.

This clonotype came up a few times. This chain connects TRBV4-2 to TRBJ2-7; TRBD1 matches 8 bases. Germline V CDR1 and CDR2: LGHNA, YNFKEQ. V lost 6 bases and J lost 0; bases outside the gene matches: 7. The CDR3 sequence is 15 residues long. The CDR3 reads CASSGQGPNSYEQYF. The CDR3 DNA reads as TGTGCCAGCAGTGGACAGGGACCGAACTCCTACGAGCAGTACTTC.

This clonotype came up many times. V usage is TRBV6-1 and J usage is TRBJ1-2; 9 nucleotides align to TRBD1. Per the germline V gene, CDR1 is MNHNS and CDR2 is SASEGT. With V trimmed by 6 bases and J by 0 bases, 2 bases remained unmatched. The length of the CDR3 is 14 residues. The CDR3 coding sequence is TGTGCCAGCAGCCGGGACAGGGCTAACTATGGCTACACCTTC. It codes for CASSRDRANYGYTF.

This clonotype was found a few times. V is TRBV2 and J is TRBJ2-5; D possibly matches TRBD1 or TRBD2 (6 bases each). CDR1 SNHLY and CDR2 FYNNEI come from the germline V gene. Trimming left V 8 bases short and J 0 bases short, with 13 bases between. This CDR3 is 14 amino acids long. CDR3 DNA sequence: TGTGCCAGCGGGGGCGGGAACAACCAAGAGACCCAGTACTTC. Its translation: CASGGGNNQETQYF.

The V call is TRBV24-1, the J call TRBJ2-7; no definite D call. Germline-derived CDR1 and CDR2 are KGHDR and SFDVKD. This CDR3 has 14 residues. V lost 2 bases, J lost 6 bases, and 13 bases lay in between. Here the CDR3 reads CATSDSQAPREQYF. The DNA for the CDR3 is TGTGCCACCAGTGATTCCCAGGCACCCCGCGAGCAGTACTTC.

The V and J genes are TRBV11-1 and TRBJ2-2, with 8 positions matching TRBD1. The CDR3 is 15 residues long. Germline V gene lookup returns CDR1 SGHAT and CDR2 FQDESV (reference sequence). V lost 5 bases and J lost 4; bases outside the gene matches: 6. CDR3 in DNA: TGTGCCAGCAGCCCCCAGGGGGCGCCCACCGGGGAGCTGTTTTTT. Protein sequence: CASSPQGAPTGELFF.

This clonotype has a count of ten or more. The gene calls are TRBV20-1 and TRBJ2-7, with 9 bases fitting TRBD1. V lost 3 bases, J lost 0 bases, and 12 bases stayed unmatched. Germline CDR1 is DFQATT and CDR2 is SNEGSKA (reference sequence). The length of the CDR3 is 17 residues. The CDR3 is CSASGTGGSISSYEQYF. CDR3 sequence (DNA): TGCAGTGCTAGTGGAACAGGGGGCTCTATAAGCTCCTACGAGCAGTACTTC.

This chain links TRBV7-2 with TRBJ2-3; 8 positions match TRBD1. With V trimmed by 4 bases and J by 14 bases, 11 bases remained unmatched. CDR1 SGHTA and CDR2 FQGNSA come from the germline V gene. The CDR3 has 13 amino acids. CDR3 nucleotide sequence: TGTGCCAGCAGCTCCGGCAGACAGGGGATGTTGTATTTT. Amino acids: CASSSGRQGMLYF. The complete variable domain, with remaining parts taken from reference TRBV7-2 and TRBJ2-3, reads GAGVSQSPSNKVTEKGKDVELRCDPISGHTALYWYRQSLGQGLEFLIYFQGNSAPDKSGLPSDRFSAERTGGSVSTLTIQRTQQEDSAVYLCASSSGRQGMLYFGPGTRLTVL.

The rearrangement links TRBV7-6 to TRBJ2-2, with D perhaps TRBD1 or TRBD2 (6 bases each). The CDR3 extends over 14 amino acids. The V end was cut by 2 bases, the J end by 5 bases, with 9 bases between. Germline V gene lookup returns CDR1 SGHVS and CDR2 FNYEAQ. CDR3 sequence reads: CASSLRGRTGELFF. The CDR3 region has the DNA TGTGCCAGCAGCTTAAGGGGGAGGACCGGGGAGCTGTTTTTT.